This TCR beta chain was recorded in a study of neoadjuvant anti-PD-1 for oral cavity cancer. Study-level information: Before surgery, most patients got three to four biweekly 3 mg/kg nivolumab doses.

This CDR3 spans 14 amino acids. The germline CDR1 and CDR2 sequences are SEHNR and FQNEAQ (reference sequence). Trimming took off 0 bases at V and 2 bases at J, with 5 bases between the two ends. The time point denotes: after neoadjuvant nivolumab, at surgical resection. These newly diagnosed stage II-IVA oral cavity squamous cell carcinoma patients had no prior systemic or radiation treatment. Blood cells were analyzed directly, without culture or expansion. Blood libraries mostly used approximately 0.5 ug genomic DNA, six replicates each. The assay was immunoSEQ multiplex PCR, and TCRdb's table has in-frame clones only and misses some. The data hold tens of thousands of clones, with 77% observed a single time.

The chain uses TRBV7-9 and TRBJ2-1; no reliable D call. This receptor was identified in a person aged 35 to 85 with oral cavity squamous cell carcinoma. The sample here was PBMCs, taken after nivolumab (anti-PD-1) treatment. The CDR3 sequence is CASSLAVTYNEQFF. DNA for the CDR3: TGTGCCAGCAGCTTAGCTGTTACCTACAATGAGCAGTTCTTC.